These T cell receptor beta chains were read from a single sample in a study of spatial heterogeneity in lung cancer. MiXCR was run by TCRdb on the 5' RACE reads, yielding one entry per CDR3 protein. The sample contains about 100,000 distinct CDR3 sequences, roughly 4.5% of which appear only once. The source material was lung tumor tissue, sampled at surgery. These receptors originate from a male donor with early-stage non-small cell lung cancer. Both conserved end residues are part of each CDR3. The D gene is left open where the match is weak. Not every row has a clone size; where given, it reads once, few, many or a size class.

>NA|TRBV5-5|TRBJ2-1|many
TGTGCCAGCAGCTTGGGACTAGAGTACAATGAGCAGTTCTTC
CASSLGLEYNEQFF
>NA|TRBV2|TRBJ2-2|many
TGTGCCAGCCAAGACCCGTCGGGGTCTTCGGGGGCCGGGGAGCTGTTTTTT
CASQDPSGSSGAGELFF
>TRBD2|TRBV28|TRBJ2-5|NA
TGTGCCACCCAGGGAGCGGGAGCGGGTGAGACCCAGTACTTC
CATQGAGAGETQYF
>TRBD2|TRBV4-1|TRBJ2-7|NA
TGCGCCAGCAGCCAAGAGGGGCTAGCGGGAGGGCCGATTCACGAGCAGTACTTC
CASSQEGLAGGPIHEQYF
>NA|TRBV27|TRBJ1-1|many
TGTGCCAGCAGTCGCCCAGGCCGGGAAGCTTTCTTT
CASSRPGREAFF
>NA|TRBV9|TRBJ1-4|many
TGTGCCAGCAGCCTCACCGGGGGGGGCGAAAAACTGTTTTTT
CASSLTGGGEKLFF
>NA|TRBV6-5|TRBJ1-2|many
TGTGCCAGCAGACCCCCTGGTAACTATGGCTACACCTTC
CASRPPGNYGYTF
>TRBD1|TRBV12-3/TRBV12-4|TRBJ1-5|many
TGTGCCAGCAGTTTTGAGACAGGGTTGGATCAGCCCCAGCATTTT
CASSFETGLDQPQHF
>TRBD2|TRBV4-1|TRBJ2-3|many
TGCGCCAGCAGCGTGACTAGCGGCACAGATACGCAGTATTTT
CASSVTSGTDTQYF
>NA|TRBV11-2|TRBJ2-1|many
TGTGCCAGCAAACTAGGGAGCAATGAGCAGTTCTTC
CASKLGSNEQFF
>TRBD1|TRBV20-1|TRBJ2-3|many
TGCAGTGCTGAACCGGGACAGGGGGCAGATACGCAGTATTTT
CSAEPGQGADTQYF
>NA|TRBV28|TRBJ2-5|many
TGTGCCAGCAGCATTGATTGGGCGCAGACCCAGTACTTC
CASSIDWAQTQYF
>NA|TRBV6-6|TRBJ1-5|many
TGTGCCAGCAGTTACGGTGATCGGACCCCCAGCAATCAGCCCCAGCATTTT
CASSYGDRTPSNQPQHF
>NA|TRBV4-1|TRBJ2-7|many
TGCGCCAGCAGCCGGAACTACCCAGCTTCCTACGAGCAGTACTTC
CASSRNYPASYEQYF
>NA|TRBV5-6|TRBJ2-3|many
TGTGCCAGCGAGGTGGGACCTTTTGACACAGATACGCAGTATTTT
CASEVGPFDTDTQYF
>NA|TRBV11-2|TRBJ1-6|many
TGTGCCAGCAGCTTAGGTCAGGCAGGCGGCGATGTAGGATCACCCCTCCACTTT
CASSLGQAGGDVGSPLHF